Following are 7 T cell receptor beta chains from one sample sequenced in a study of blood T cell repertoires in COVID-19. Method: immunoSEQ multiplex PCR; TCRdb's copy keeps in-frame clones and lacks some. The table records about 75,000 clones, roughly nine tenths of them present only once. Sample: peripheral blood. These receptors came from a human donor in a cohort sampled during active COVID-19.

The rearrangement joins TRBV18 to TRBJ1-6, with 10 bases lining up with TRBD1. Germline V gene lookup returns CDR1 KGHSH and CDR2 LQKENI. V trimming: 3 bases; J trimming: 8 bases; junction bases outside the gene matches: 4. The CDR3 sequence is 15 residues long. The CDR3 bases are TGTGCCAGCTCACCGGGGACAGGGGATGATTCACCCCTCCACTTT. It translates to CASSPGTGDDSPLHF.

The chain employs TRBV5-4 and TRBJ1-2; TRBD1 aligns across 7 bases. V shed 4 bases and J 5 bases; nucleotides not matched to a gene: 8. Germline V gene sequence: CDR1 SGHNT, CDR2 YYREEE (reference sequence). CDR3 length: 14 amino acids. This CDR3 is CASSQQGHTYGYTF. As DNA, the CDR3 is TGTGCCAGCAGCCAACAGGGGCACACTTATGGCTACACCTTC.

A few counts support this clone. As DNA, the CDR3 is TGTGCCAGCAAGAGACTAGCGGGATCCTCCTACAATGAGCAGTTCTTC. Translation gives CASKRLAGSSYNEQFF. The V gene is TRBV2, the J gene TRBJ2-1; 11 nucleotides agree with TRBD2. Germline CDR1 reads SNHLY; CDR2 reads FYNNEI. This CDR3 comprises 16 residues. Unmatched junction bases numbered 5, after V lost 7 bases and J lost 0 bases.

V and J are TRBV19 and TRBJ1-1, with D perhaps matching TRBD1 (6 bases). Germline V CDR1 and CDR2: LNHDA, SQIVND (reference sequence). The V end was cut by 7 bases, the J end by 7 bases, with 16 bases between. The CDR3 runs to 13 residues. The CDR3 here is CASISDRLGEAFF. The CDR3 DNA sequence: TGTGCCAGTATATCAGACAGGTTGGGTGAAGCTTTCTTT.

The chain uses TRBV18 and TRBJ1-2; 7 bases agree with TRBD1. Trimming cost V 4 bases and J 3 bases; bases outside gene matches: 11. Germline-derived CDR1 and CDR2 are KGHSH and LQKENI. The CDR3 runs 16 residues. The CDR3 loop reads CASSQMTGTVYYGYTF. The DNA of the CDR3 is TGTGCCAGCTCACAAATGACCGGGACAGTCTACTATGGCTACACCTTC.

The chain recombines TRBV16 with TRBJ2-4; D perhaps matches TRBD1 (6 bases). Germline V CDR1 and CDR2: KGHSY, FQNENV. With 0 bases removed from V and 7 bases from J, the gap between germline ends came to 19 bases. The CDR3 runs to 17 residues. The CDR3 loop reads CASSQSVYRVQGNIQYF. The CDR3 DNA reads TGTGCCAGCAGCCAATCGGTCTATAGGGTGCAGGGGAACATTCAGTACTTC.

This rearrangement joins TRBV7-8 to TRBJ2-7; a weak D match, TRBD1 (6 bases). Germline lookup yields CDR1 SGHVS and CDR2 FQNEAQ. The germline V and J ends were trimmed by 2 bases and 5 bases, with 13 bases remaining between them. CDR3 length: 14 residues. The CDR3 DNA is TGTGCCAGCAGCTTAAAAACGAAGGGGGACGAGCAGTACTTC. Amino acid sequence: CASSLKTKGDEQYF.